This TCR beta chain was recovered during a study of CD8 T cells in Susac syndrome. The germline V gene encodes CDR1 MNHEY and CDR2 SMNVEV (reference sequence). Trimming took 7 bases from V and 0 from J; bases not matched to a gene: 2. CDR3 size: 15 residues. Random-hexamer reverse transcription was applied to about 0.45 to 1 ug RNA. An immunoSEQ multiplex PCR amplified TCR beta CDR3 over 54 Vbeta and 13 Jbeta. In TCRdb, the immunoSEQ multiplex PCR reads were re-called with MiXCR into one record per CDR3 protein. The repertoire holds 150,000 to 200,000 distinct CDR3 sequences, with approximately 93% as singletons.

The TCR originated in a human donor with multiple sclerosis. The gene calls are TRBV27 and TRBJ2-6; TRBD2 aligns across 8 bases. Sequenced material: CD4+ T cells from PBMCs. The CDR3: CASTREGSGANVLTF. The CDR3 nucleotides read TGTGCCAGCACCCGGGAGGGCTCTGGGGCCAACGTCCTGACTTTC.